The 16 T cell receptor beta chains below were found in one sample sequenced in a study of T-cell memory formation after mild COVID-19. TCRdb recomputed calls from the 5' RACE reads with MiXCR, one row per CDR3 protein. Among 350,000 to 550,000 distinct CDR3 sequences listed, roughly 18% were seen once. The sample comprised PBMCs or a T cell subset sorted from them (not recorded which). These receptors all come from a man between 18 and 29 years old who had mild COVID-19 (a few samples of this study predate the infection). Cell type and time point are not known.

This clonotype was picked up a small number of times. Compared with germline, one end of the junction differs, possibly owing to a read error. The gene calls are TRBV7-7 and TRBJ2-5, with D uncertain. The CDR3 is made up of 14 amino acids. Germline CDR1 SSHAT, CDR2 FNYEAQ (reference sequence). Written as DNA, the CDR3 is TGTGCTAGCAGCTTAGGGCGTCAGCAAGAGACCCAGTACTTC. Protein sequence: CASSLGRQQETQYF.

The sample holds a few counts of this clonotype. V and J are TRBV3-1 and TRBJ1-2; a weak D match, TRBD1 (5 bases). V was trimmed by 5 bases and J by 5 bases, leaving 15 bases between them. The CDR3 sequence is 14 residues long. Germline-derived CDR1 and CDR2 are LGHDT and YNNKEL (reference sequence). In nucleotides, the CDR3 is TGTGCCAGCAGCACTCCGGGGGGTGGGTATGGCTACACCTTC. Translation gives CASSTPGGGYGYTF.

The table lists this clonotype with a few counts. The V and J genes are TRBV5-1 and TRBJ2-1, with 12 bases that match TRBD2. In germline, CDR1 is SGHRS, CDR2 YFSETQ. After removal of 0 bases from V and 4 bases from J, the junction contained 8 bases not matched to a gene. CDR3 length: 18 residues. CDR3 in amino acids: CASSLALAGGHPYNEQFF. The CDR3 coding sequence is TGCGCCAGCAGCTTGGCCCTAGCGGGGGGGCACCCTTACAATGAGCAGTTCTTC.

This clonotype occurred a few times. The V gene is TRBV6-6, the J gene TRBJ2-4; a possible D gene is TRBD2 (5 bases). This CDR3 is 15 amino acids long. V was shortened by 7 bases and J by 0 bases, with 13 bases between the two germline ends. In germline, CDR1 is MNHNY, CDR2 SVGAGI (reference sequence). CDR3 coding DNA: TGTGCCAGCATGTCGGACGGGATAGCCAAAAACATTCAGTACTTC. Protein: CASMSDGIAKNIQYF.

This chain links TRBV7-9 with TRBJ2-3; 9 positions match TRBD2. Germline values: CDR1 SEHNR, CDR2 FQNEAQ (reference sequence). The CDR3 is 17 amino acids. Unmatched junction bases numbered 8, after V lost 2 bases and J lost 2 bases. The CDR3 coding sequence is TGTGCCAGCAGCTTATCCGAAGCGGGGGGCTTCACAGATACGCAGTATTTT. Its translation is CASSLSEAGGFTDTQYF.

This clonotype appeared a few times. As DNA, the CDR3 is TGCAGTGCTAGCGGAAACATTCAGTACTTC. The encoded protein is CSASGNIQYF. J is TRBJ2-4 and V is TRBV20-1, with D hard to call. CDR1 is DFQATT, CDR2 SNEGSKA, per germline (reference sequence). This CDR3 comprises 10 residues. V gave up 3 bases and J gave up 6 bases, with 3 bases separating them.

This clonotype was counted between two and nine times. The rearrangement joins TRBV6-5 to TRBJ2-5, with a possible D match to TRBD1 (6 bases). The CDR3 runs to 13 residues. Germline CDR1 is MNHEY and CDR2 is SVGAGI. Trimming took off 6 bases at V and 4 bases at J, with 12 bases between the two ends. The DNA of the CDR3 is TGTGCCAGCAGGATTGGGGGCGGAGAGACCCAGTACTTC. This translates into CASRIGGGETQYF.

Ten or more counts support this clonotype. The rearrangement links TRBV12-3 or TRBV12-4 to TRBJ2-7; D unresolved. This CDR3 has 14 amino acids. Trimming shortened V by 2 bases and J by 1 base, and 9 bases separated the two germline ends. The CDR3 region is CASSLQARSYEQYF. CDR3 nucleotides: TGTGCCAGCAGTTTACAGGCCCGATCCTACGAGCAGTACTTC.

The chain links TRBV5-1 to TRBJ2-3; D may be TRBD1 (7 bases). The germline V gene has CDR1 SGHRS and CDR2 YFSETQ. The CDR3 is made up of 16 amino acids. V was shortened by 5 bases and J by 3 bases, with 19 bases between the two germline ends. The DNA for the CDR3 is TGCGCCAGCAGTCTCTCGGAGGGGGCGGTGACAGATACGCAGTATTTT. It is translated as CASSLSEGAVTDTQYF. The full variable domain, with the rest looked up from reference TRBV5-1 and TRBJ2-3, is KAGVTQTPRYLIKTRGQQVTLSCSPISGHRSVSWYQQTPGQGLQFLFEYFSETQRNKGNFPGRFSGRQFSNSRSEMNVSTLELGDSALYLCASSLSEGAVTDTQYFGPGTRLTVL.

This clonotype was recorded a few times. V gene TRBV7-9 combines with J gene TRBJ1-6, with D tentatively TRBD1 (6 bases). Trimming took off 5 bases at V and 0 bases at J, with 17 bases between the two ends. This CDR3 has 18 residues. Germline-derived CDR1 and CDR2 are SEHNR and FQNEAQ (reference sequence). The CDR3 DNA sequence: TGTGCCAGCAGCCCCGGGACATCCCTGAGCTCCTATAATTCACCCCTCCACTTT. Encoded protein: CASSPGTSLSSYNSPLHF.

This clonotype was seen a handful of times. The chain couples TRBV7-9 to TRBJ1-2, with D perhaps matching TRBD1 (5 bases). The CDR3 runs 15 residues. Looked up from germline, CDR1 is SEHNR and CDR2 is FQNEAQ (reference sequence). V lost 5 bases and J lost 4, with 17 bases in between. The DNA for the CDR3 is TGTGCCAGCAGCGATTTTGAGGGGAGGGCCTATGGCTACACCTTC. Its protein is CASSDFEGRAYGYTF.

This clonotype was counted only a few times. V is TRBV14 and J is TRBJ2-2; 7 nucleotides line up with TRBD1. The CDR3 consists of 17 residues. In germline, CDR1 is SGHDN, CDR2 FVKESK. The V gene end was trimmed by 0 bases and the J gene end by 5 bases; junction bases not matched to a gene: 9. The CDR3 bases are TGTGCCAGCAGCCAAGATCTCTTAGGACAGGCAACCGGGGAGCTGTTTTTT. This encodes CASSQDLLGQATGELFF.

This chain links TRBV18 with TRBJ1-5; 10 bases line up with TRBD1. CDR3 length: 15 residues. Germline V lookup: CDR1 KGHSH, CDR2 LQKENI. J lost 11 bases, V lost 2 bases, and 9 bases had no gene match. CDR3 nucleotides: TGTGCCAGCTCACCAGTCGGGACAGGGGATGGGGCCCAGCATTTT. Its protein product is CASSPVGTGDGAQHF.

The chain is built from TRBV12-3 or TRBV12-4 and TRBJ1-3; D unclear. Trimming took off 7 bases at V and 0 bases at J, with 10 bases between the two ends. The CDR3 length is 14 residues. CDR3 DNA sequence: TGTGCCAGCACCCGCCCGTCCTCTGGAAACACCATATATTTT. It codes for CASTRPSSGNTIYF.

This clonotype has just a few counts. The chain uses TRBV7-2 and TRBJ1-4; 7 positions agree with TRBD1. The CDR3 runs 15 residues. CDR1 and CDR2 from the germline V gene are SGHTA and FQGNSA. Trimming took 1 base from V and 7 from J; bases not matched to a gene: 6. CDR3 DNA sequence: TGTGCCAGCAGCTTAGGAAACAGGGGATCTGAAAAACTGTTTTTT. Translated: CASSLGNRGSEKLFF.

V is TRBV7-2 and J is TRBJ2-7; D is perhaps TRBD1 or TRBD2 (5 bases each). Trimming removed 0 bases from V and 6 bases from J, with 12 bases in between. Germline V gives CDR1 SGHTA, CDR2 FQGNSA. CDR3 length equals 14 residues. The chain's CDR3 is CASSLARDLGEQYV. Written as DNA, the CDR3 is TGTGCCAGCAGCTTAGCCAGGGACCTTGGCGAGCAGTACGTC.